A selection of T cell receptor beta chains follows, all from one sample in a study of cytomegalovirus exposure and HLA in healthy donors. Sequenced by immunoSEQ multiplex PCR; TCRdb stores in-frame clones only, minus some. Among about 72,000 clones, around 95% were seen once, and the ten largest hold 1.5% to 2%. The sequencing input was PBMCs. The source of these receptors is a woman aged 18-29 years in good health and CMV-seropositive. The conserved cysteine and the conserved F or W are not part of the CDR3 here. Clone size is given for some rows only: seen once, a few or many times, or a class if the clone is expanded.

j_call clone_size v_call cdr3_aa
TRBJ1-1 . TRBV30 AWIEGVGAF
TRBJ2-1 . TRBV6-5 ASSGLAGDEQF
TRBJ2-7 . TRBV6-5 ASSNRVHEQY
TRBJ2-7 . TRBV18 ASSPPLLDWLGTSGYEQY
TRBJ1-1 . TRBV19 ASSLGGGGTEAF
TRBJ2-2 . TRBV6-6 ASSRGLAGSAGELF
TRBJ2-6 . TRBV15 ATSRDWASGANVLT
TRBJ2-7 . TRBV7-9 ASSFEQGIYEQY
TRBJ2-3 once TRBV6-5 ASSYSLAGFTDTQY
TRBJ1-4 . TRBV15 ATSRDGRGFNEKLF
TRBJ1-2 . TRBV15 ATSKDLSGSFYGYT
TRBJ2-1 once TRBV27 ASSKGYREQF
TRBJ1-2 . TRBV2 ASSETAYGYT
TRBJ2-1 . TRBV28 ASSLEGGLYNEQF
TRBJ2-5 . TRBV5-4 ASSLGTSGGLGETQY
TRBJ2-3 . TRBV7-9 ASSLWREEADTQY
TRBJ2-3 . TRBV6-5 ASSYSGGTSTDTQY
TRBJ2-7 . TRBV2 ASSEAMQGARSEQY
TRBJ2-1 . TRBV6-5 ASSYNTGNNEQF
TRBJ2-1 . TRBV5-6 ASSFPVGLAGGPRNEQF
TRBJ1-1 . TRBV19 ASSIGGENTEAF
TRBJ2-7 . TRBV27 ARSYSGRARGY